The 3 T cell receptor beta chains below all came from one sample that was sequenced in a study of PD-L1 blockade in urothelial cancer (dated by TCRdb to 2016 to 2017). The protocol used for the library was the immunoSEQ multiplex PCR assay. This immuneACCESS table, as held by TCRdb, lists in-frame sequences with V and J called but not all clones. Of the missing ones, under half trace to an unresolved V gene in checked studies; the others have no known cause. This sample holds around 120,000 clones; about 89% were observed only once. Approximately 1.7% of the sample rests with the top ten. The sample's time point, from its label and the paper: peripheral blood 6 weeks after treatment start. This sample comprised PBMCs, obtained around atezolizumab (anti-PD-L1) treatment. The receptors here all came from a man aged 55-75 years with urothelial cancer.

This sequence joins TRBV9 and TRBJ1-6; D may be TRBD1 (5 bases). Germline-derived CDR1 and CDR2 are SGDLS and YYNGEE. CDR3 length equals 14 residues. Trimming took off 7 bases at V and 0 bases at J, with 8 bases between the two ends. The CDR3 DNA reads TGTGCCAGCGGGGGGAGCTCCTATAATTCACCCCTCCACTTT. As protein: CASGGSSYNSPLHF.

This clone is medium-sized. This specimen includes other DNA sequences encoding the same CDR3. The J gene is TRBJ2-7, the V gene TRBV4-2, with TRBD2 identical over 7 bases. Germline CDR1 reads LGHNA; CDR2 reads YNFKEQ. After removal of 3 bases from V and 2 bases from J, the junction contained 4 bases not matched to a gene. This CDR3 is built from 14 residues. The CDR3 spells CASSQGAGPYEQYF. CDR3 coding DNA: TGTGCCAGCAGCCAGGGAGCGGGGCCCTACGAGCAGTACTTC.

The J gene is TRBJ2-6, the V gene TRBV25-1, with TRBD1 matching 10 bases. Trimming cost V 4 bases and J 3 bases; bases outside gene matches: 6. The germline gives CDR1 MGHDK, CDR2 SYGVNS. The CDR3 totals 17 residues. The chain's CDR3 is CASSGGTGVVGANVLTF. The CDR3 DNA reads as TGTGCCAGCAGTGGGGGGACAGGGGTGGTTGGGGCCAACGTCCTGACTTTC.